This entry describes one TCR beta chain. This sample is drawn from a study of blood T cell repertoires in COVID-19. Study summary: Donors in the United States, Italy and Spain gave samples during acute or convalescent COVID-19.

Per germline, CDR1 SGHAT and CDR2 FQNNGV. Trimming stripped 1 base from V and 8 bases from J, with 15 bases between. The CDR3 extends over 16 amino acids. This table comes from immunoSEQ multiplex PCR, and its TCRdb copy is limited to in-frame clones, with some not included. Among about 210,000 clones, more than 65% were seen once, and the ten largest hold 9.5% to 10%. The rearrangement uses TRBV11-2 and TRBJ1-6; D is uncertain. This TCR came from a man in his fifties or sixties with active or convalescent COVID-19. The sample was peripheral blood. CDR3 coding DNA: TGTGCCAGCAGCTTAGGCCGTGGAGGGCTGTATTCACCCCTCCACTTT. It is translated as CASSLGRGGLYSPLHF.